The 20 T cell receptor beta chains presented below share a single source sample, sequenced in a study of T cells after posttransplantation cyclophosphamide. Cyclophosphamide on days +3 and +4 followed busulfan-fludarabine conditioning and a marrow graft. Using immunoSEQ multiplex PCR, the repertoire was profiled, and TCRdb retains in-frame clones only, with some absent. Of 17,000 or so clones in the sample, around 91% are singletons; the top ten hold about 0.54%. The material sequenced was CD4+ T cells sorted from blood, taken after allogeneic stem cell transplant with posttransplant cyclophosphamide. The receptors derive from a male patient in his sixties or seventies who received an allogeneic stem cell transplant from a related donor and was CMV-positive. Certain T cells may be donor cells from the graft.

This clone was seen once. This chain connects TRBV5-4 to TRBJ1-6, with D perhaps matching TRBD1 (6 bases). The germline V and J ends were trimmed by 4 bases and 7 bases, with 18 bases remaining between them. Germline V CDR1 and CDR2: SGHNT, YYREEE (reference sequence). CDR3 length equals 16 residues. Here the CDR3 reads CASSEAGGGQNSPLHF. The CDR3 nucleotides read TGTGCCAGCAGCGAGGCGGGAGGGGGACAAAATTCACCCCTCCACTTT. Based on the CDR3 plus reference TRBV5-4 and TRBJ1-6, the full variable domain is ETGVTQSPTHLIKTRGQQVTLRCSSQSGHNTVSWYQQALGQGPQFIFQYYREEENGRGNFPPRFSGLQFPNYSSELNVNALELDDSALYLCASSEAGGGQNSPLHFGNGTRLTVT.

The chain couples TRBV7-6 to TRBJ2-3; 11 bases are a match to TRBD2. Germline CDR1 is SGHVS and CDR2 is FNYEAQ. The CDR3 loop spans 16 amino acids. V shed 5 bases, J shed 4 bases, and the junction held 8 bases outside the gene matches. The CDR3 reads CASSRRLAGGADTQYF. The CDR3 bases are TGTGCCAGCAGCCGTAGGCTAGCGGGGGGAGCAGATACGCAGTATTTT.

The chain uses TRBV6-1 and TRBJ1-2; unclear D gene. The germline V gene encodes CDR1 MNHNS and CDR2 SASEGT. This CDR3 spans 14 amino acids. The V gene lost 5 bases and the J gene lost 0 bases, with 10 bases spanning the gap. The DNA of the CDR3 is TGTGCCAGCAGTACCTTGACAACTAACTATGGCTACACCTTC. As protein: CASSTLTTNYGYTF.

The rearrangement joins TRBV5-8 to TRBJ1-1; no clear D. Trimming removed 6 bases at V and 5 bases at J, with 17 bases between. There are 14 residues in the CDR3. In germline, CDR1 is SGHTS, CDR2 YDEGEE. The CDR3, as DNA: TGTGCCAGCACTCCCGGGTGGGTGAGAACTGAAGCTTTCTTT. This codes for CASTPGWVRTEAFF.

V gene TRBV7-8 combines with J gene TRBJ2-5; the match to TRBD2 covers 8 bases. The CDR3 has 15 amino acids. Germline V gene lookup returns CDR1 SGHVS and CDR2 FQNEAQ. Trimming took 7 bases from V and 2 from J; bases not matched to a gene: 9. The CDR3 loop is CASNGLGTSQETQYF. For the CDR3, the DNA is TGTGCCAGCAACGGCTTGGGGACTAGTCAAGAGACCCAGTACTTC.

This chain links TRBV19 with TRBJ1-5; D perhaps matches TRBD1 (6 bases). This CDR3 comprises 15 residues. Trimming cost V 5 bases and J 8 bases, with 19 bases left between them. The germline V gene has CDR1 LNHDA and CDR2 SQIVND (reference sequence). Here the CDR3 reads CASSAGSGTNKPQHF. DNA for the CDR3: TGTGCCAGTAGTGCCGGCTCCGGGACAAATAAGCCCCAGCATTTT.

The chain employs TRBV7-3 and TRBJ2-7; unclear D gene. Per germline, CDR1 SGHTA and CDR2 FQGTGA. This CDR3 comprises 15 residues. The V end was cut by 1 base, the J end by 1 base, with 11 bases between. DNA of the CDR3: TGTGCCAGCAGCTTAAGGGCAGTGGAATCCTACGAGCAGTACTTC. It translates to CASSLRAVESYEQYF.

This chain connects TRBV11-2 to TRBJ1-2; TRBD1 matches 10 bases. This CDR3 has 16 residues. From germline, CDR1 is SGHAT and CDR2 FQNNGV. V was pared by 5 bases and J by 4 bases, with 10 bases of the junction left unmatched. CDR3 sequence: CASSRAGTGEGYGYTF. In DNA, the CDR3 is TGTGCCAGCAGCAGAGCCGGGACAGGGGAGGGCTATGGCTACACCTTC.

The rearrangement links TRBV20-1 to TRBJ2-5; no firm D call. Between the trimmed V and J ends, which lost 3 bases and 5 bases, there was a span of 7 bases. The CDR3 spans 11 residues. The germline V gene encodes CDR1 DFQATT and CDR2 SNEGSKA (reference sequence). As DNA, the CDR3 is TGCAGTGCTAGCCCCGGGGAGACCCAGTACTTC. Translation: CSASPGETQYF.

V is TRBV7-2 and J is TRBJ2-7; the D gene is possibly TRBD2 (6 bases). CDR3 length: 13 amino acids. V dropped 3 bases and J dropped 7 bases, with 13 bases sitting between them. Germline V gives CDR1 SGHTA, CDR2 FQGNSA. The CDR3 reads CASSLMSRGEQYF. CDR3 nucleotides: TGTGCCAGCAGCTTGATGAGTCGGGGGGAGCAGTACTTC.

Points on this clone: Mismatch with germline at one junction end may stem from a read error. Other DNA sequences in this sample translate to the same CDR3. The CDR3 bases are TGTGCCAGCAGCGTAGGGGGGGGACTGAGCTCCTATAATTCCCCCCTCCACTTT. Its translation: CASSVGGGLSSYNSPLHF. This chain uses TRBV9 with TRBJ1-6; D is perhaps TRBD1 (5 bases). The CDR3 has 18 amino acids. CDR1 and CDR2 (germline): SGDLS, YYNGEE.

This chain joins TRBV5-4 and TRBJ2-5, with 8 bases that match TRBD1. Germline CDR1 SGHNT, CDR2 YYREEE (reference sequence). This CDR3 spans 15 amino acids. The V gene end was trimmed by 4 bases and the J gene end by 5 bases; junction bases not matched to a gene: 10. CDR3 region: CASSAKTGDWETQYF. CDR3 DNA sequence: TGTGCCAGCAGCGCAAAGACAGGGGACTGGGAGACCCAGTACTTC. Combining the CDR3 with reference TRBV5-4 and TRBJ2-5 gives the whole variable domain ETGVTQSPTHLIKTRGQQVTLRCSSQSGHNTVSWYQQALGQGPQFIFQYYREEENGRGNFPPRFSGLQFPNYSSELNVNALELDDSALYLCASSAKTGDWETQYFGPGTRLLVL.

The J gene is TRBJ1-2, the V gene TRBV4-2; the D gene is possibly TRBD1 (6 bases). Germline values: CDR1 LGHNA, CDR2 YNFKEQ. V shed 3 bases and J shed 2 bases, with 13 bases lying between them. This CDR3 has 15 amino acids. The CDR3 spells CASSQGGTRNYGYTF. The CDR3 region has the DNA TGTGCCAGCAGCCAGGGGGGGACACGAAACTATGGCTACACCTTC.

The genes are TRBV5-1 and TRBJ2-5, with 8 bases matching TRBD1. From germline, CDR1 is SGHRS and CDR2 YFSETQ. V shed 1 base and J 4 bases; nucleotides not matched to a gene: 6. The CDR3 runs to 15 residues. The CDR3 spells CASSLSVRGLETQYF. The CDR3, as DNA: TGCGCCAGCAGCTTGTCGGTCAGGGGGCTAGAGACCCAGTACTTC.

This rearrangement joins TRBV5-4 to TRBJ1-2; D possibly corresponds to TRBD1 (6 bases). This CDR3 comprises 17 residues. Trimming stripped 0 bases from V and 8 bases from J, with 23 bases between. CDR1 is SGHNT and CDR2 is YYREEE in the germline V gene (reference sequence). Written as DNA, the CDR3 is TGTGCCAGCAGCTTGGCGGGGGGCCCCGCTTCCTACGGAGGCTACACCTTC. Translated, it gives CASSLAGGPASYGGYTF. The entire variable domain, with the rest obtained from reference TRBV5-4 and TRBJ1-2, is as follows: ETGVTQSPTHLIKTRGQQVTLRCSSQSGHNTVSWYQQALGQGPQFIFQYYREEENGRGNFPPRFSGLQFPNYSSELNVNALELDDSALYLCASSLAGGPASYGGYTFGSGTRLTVV.

As DNA, the CDR3 is TGTGCCAGCCGGAGGGGGACAGGGGGCTCCTACGAGCAGTACTTC. This sequence encodes CASRRGTGGSYEQYF. This rearrangement joins TRBV27 to TRBJ2-7, with 11 bases lining up with TRBD1. CDR1 is MNHEY, CDR2 SMNVEV, per germline (reference sequence). V lost 8 bases to trimming and J lost 0 bases; unmatched junction nucleotides: 6. The CDR3 totals 15 residues.

This chain links TRBV21-1 with TRBJ2-1; TRBD1 is the table's D call and was not checked against the DNA. TRBV21-1 is termed a pseudogene. The CDR3 totals 17 residues. The CDR3: CASSKGKDRCSYNEQFF. The CDR3 bases are TGTGCCAGCAGCAAAGGGAAGGACAGGTGCTCCTACAATGAGCAGTTCTTC.

The rearrangement links TRBV7-2 to TRBJ2-5, with TRBD1 matching over 9 bases. Germline CDR1 SGHTA, CDR2 FQGNSA. The CDR3 is 13 amino acids. Trimming cost V 5 bases and J 4 bases; bases outside gene matches: 2. CDR3 protein: CASSTDRGETQYF. DNA for the CDR3: TGTGCCAGCAGCACGGACAGGGGAGAGACCCAGTACTTC. Complete variable domain (other parts from reference TRBV7-2 and TRBJ2-5): GAGVSQSPSNKVTEKGKDVELRCDPISGHTALYWYRQSLGQGLEFLIYFQGNSAPDKSGLPSDRFSAERTGGSVSTLTIQRTQQEDSAVYLCASSTDRGETQYFGPGTRLLVL.

The rearrangement uses TRBV19 and TRBJ2-3; 12 bases match TRBD1. This CDR3 comprises 18 residues. V shed 6 bases, J shed 0 bases, and the junction held 10 bases outside the gene matches. CDR1 is LNHDA and CDR2 is SQIVND in the germline V gene (reference sequence). The CDR3 DNA reads as TGTGCCAGTAGGACCGGGACAGGGGGCGTAAGGAGCACAGATACGCAGTATTTT. Translated: CASRTGTGGVRSTDTQYF.

The chain links TRBV7-3 to TRBJ2-5; 9 bases fit TRBD2. The CDR3 sequence is 14 residues long. Looked up from germline, CDR1 is SGHTA and CDR2 is FQGTGA. The V segment lost 2 bases and the J segment 5 bases; nucleotides outside the gene matches: 3. Here the CDR3 reads CASSLLAGLETQYF. CDR3 DNA: TGTGCCAGCAGCTTACTAGCGGGGTTGGAGACCCAGTACTTC. The full variable domain, completed using reference TRBV7-3 and TRBJ2-5, is GAGVSQTPSNKVTEKGKYVELRCDPISGHTALYWYRQSLGQGPEFLIYFQGTGAADDSGLPNDRFFAVRPEGSVSTLKIQRTERGDSAVYLCASSLLAGLETQYFGPGTRLLVL.